The T cell receptor (beta chain) under discussion was sequenced for a study of T-cell memory formation after mild COVID-19. General study results and limits: A second wave expanding day 15 to 37 was CD4+-biased; contracting clones were balanced.

As concerns this clonotype: Its antigen is unknown.

From germline, CDR1 is SGHAT and CDR2 FQNNGV. The CDR3 length is 20 residues. The V end was cut by 0 bases, the J end by 0 bases, with 20 bases between. Using constant-segment primers, 5'RACE produced TCR alpha and TCR beta cDNA libraries carrying sample barcodes and UMIs. Via MiXCR, TCRdb re-called the 5' RACE reads, giving one row per CDR3 protein. Of about 350,000 distinct CDR3 sequences in the sample, around 28% were seen once. This chain links TRBV11-2 with TRBJ1-4; D is unclear. The TCR comes from an adult woman who had mild COVID-19 (a few samples of this study predate the infection). Cell type and time point are not known. The sequencing input was PBMCs or a T cell subset sorted from them (not recorded which). The CDR3 here is CASSLDLIAASPPTNEKLFF. The CDR3 DNA reads TGTGCCAGCAGCTTAGATCTGATTGCGGCCAGTCCCCCAACTAATGAAAAACTGTTTTTT.